Listed here are 20 T cell receptor beta chains from one sample, sequenced in a study of T cell responses to AZD1222 COVID-19 vaccine. Sequenced by immunoSEQ multiplex PCR; TCRdb stores in-frame clones only, minus some. The sample lists roughly 200,000 clones, 85% to 90% occurring once. The source was peripheral blood, collected on day 0 of AZD1222 vaccination. All receptors derive from an adult in good health.

This chain connects TRBV27 to TRBJ1-5; possible D gene TRBD1, 5 bases. V was shortened by 2 bases and J by 9 bases, with 11 bases between the two germline ends. In germline, CDR1 is MNHEY, CDR2 SMNVEV (reference sequence). The length of the CDR3 is 13 residues. CDR3 residues: CASSLTGGMPQHF. For the CDR3, the DNA is TGTGCCAGCAGTTTAACTGGGGGGATGCCCCAGCATTTT.

This chain uses TRBV28 with TRBJ1-3, with a tentative D call TRBD1 (6 bases). This CDR3 is 14 amino acids long. Germline loops: CDR1 MDHEN, CDR2 SYDVKM. V was shortened by 7 bases and J by 6 bases, with 16 bases between the two germline ends. This CDR3 is CASIGGAQENTIYF. DNA for the CDR3: TGTGCCAGCATAGGGGGGGCACAAGAAAACACCATATATTTT.

The V gene is TRBV30, the J gene TRBJ1-2; weak D call: TRBD1 (5 bases). The germline CDR1 and CDR2 sequences are GTSNPN and SVGIG (reference sequence). This CDR3 has 13 residues. V lost 3 bases, J lost 2 bases, and 10 bases lay in between. DNA for the CDR3: TGTGCCTGGAGCGCCAACAGGAACTATGGCTACACCTTC. Amino acid sequence: CAWSANRNYGYTF.

V usage is TRBV4-2 and J usage is TRBJ2-3; the D is unclear. The V end was cut by 4 bases, the J end by 0 bases, with 5 bases between. The length of the CDR3 is 13 residues. The germline CDR1 and CDR2 sequences are LGHNA and YNFKEQ. CDR3 sequence (DNA): TGTGCCAGCAGCCTTAGAAGCACAGATACGCAGTATTTT. This sequence encodes CASSLRSTDTQYF.

The V call is TRBV24-1, the J call TRBJ1-2, with 8 bases that match TRBD1. The CDR3 spans 14 residues. V gave up 4 bases and J gave up 7 bases; unmatched junction bases: 7. CDR1 KGHDR and CDR2 SFDVKD come from the germline V gene. CDR3 sequence: CATSEPSDRGGYTF. In DNA form, the CDR3 reads TGTGCCACCAGTGAGCCGAGCGACAGGGGTGGCTACACCTTC.

Concerning this clone: Its ends do not fully match the called genes, so a read error is possible. The chain has TRBV11-1 and TRBJ1-2; D unclear. The CDR3 has 13 residues. Germline V gene sequence: CDR1 SGHAT, CDR2 FQDESV (reference sequence). CDR3 DNA sequence: TGTGCCAGCAGCTTGGGCAGTAACTTTGGCTACACCTTC. Protein sequence: CASSLGSNFGYTF.

CDR3 amino acids: CASSTGGGFTGELFF. Here the CDR3 DNA reads TGTGCCAGCAGTACCGGGGGTGGATTCACCGGGGAGCTGTTTTTT. The chain carries TRBV6-4 and TRBJ2-2; tentatively, D is TRBD2 (6 bases). Germline lookup yields CDR1 MRHNA and CDR2 SNTAGT. V lost 5 bases and J 4 bases, leaving 14 bases between the germline ends. CDR3 length equals 15 residues.

This chain connects TRBV6-5 to TRBJ1-6; 7 bases line up with TRBD1. Germline CDR1 and CDR2: MNHEY and SVGAGI. CDR3 length: 15 residues. J lost 8 bases, V lost 6 bases, and 10 bases had no gene match. CDR3 coding DNA: TGTGCCAGCAGACGCCCGGGACAGAATTATTCACCCCTCCACTTT. Translating it yields CASRRPGQNYSPLHF.

V usage is TRBV6-1 and J usage is TRBJ1-5; D unclear. This CDR3 is 13 amino acids long. Trimming left V 3 bases short and J 7 bases short, with 10 bases between. Germline lookup yields CDR1 MNHNS and CDR2 SASEGT. CDR3 loop: CASSDRRRQPQHF. DNA of the CDR3: TGTGCCAGCAGTGACAGGAGGAGGCAGCCCCAGCATTTT.

The chain uses TRBV7-2 and TRBJ1-2; no reliable D call. The CDR3 runs 13 residues. From germline, CDR1 is SGHTA and CDR2 FQGNSA. Trimming shortened V by 4 bases and J by 4 bases, and 10 bases separated the two germline ends. The CDR3 loop is CASSSRGSYGYTF. The CDR3 DNA follows: TGTGCCAGCAGCTCCCGGGGTAGCTATGGCTACACCTTC. The whole variable domain, remainder taken from reference TRBV7-2 and TRBJ1-2, is GAGVSQSPSNKVTEKGKDVELRCDPISGHTALYWYRQSLGQGLEFLIYFQGNSAPDKSGLPSDRFSAERTGGSVSTLTIQRTQQEDSAVYLCASSSRGSYGYTFGSGTRLTVV.

The DNA of the CDR3 is TGTGCCAGCAGCCGGGAAGGGACTCACACCGGGGAGCTGTTTTTT. This sequence encodes CASSREGTHTGELFF. This sequence joins TRBV5-4 and TRBJ2-2, with D maybe TRBD2 (6 bases). This CDR3 is built from 15 residues. CDR1 is SGHNT, CDR2 YYREEE, per germline (reference sequence). V lost 4 bases, J lost 3 bases, and 13 bases lay in between. The whole variable domain, filled in from reference TRBV5-4 and TRBJ2-2, reads ETGVTQSPTHLIKTRGQQVTLRCSSQSGHNTVSWYQQALGQGPQFIFQYYREEENGRGNFPPRFSGLQFPNYSSELNVNALELDDSALYLCASSREGTHTGELFFGEGSRLTVL.

This chain connects TRBV7-6 to TRBJ2-5, with D tentatively TRBD1 or TRBD2 (5 bases each). The CDR3 runs 15 residues. Germline lookup yields CDR1 SGHVS and CDR2 FNYEAQ. V was cut by 3 bases and J by 3 bases, with 14 bases left in between. CDR3 sequence (DNA): TGTGCCAGCAGCTTGGGGACCTCTAATAAAGAGACCCAGTACTTC. It encodes CASSLGTSNKETQYF.

This chain connects TRBV27 to TRBJ1-2, with 8 bases aligning to TRBD1. CDR1 and CDR2 (germline): MNHEY, SMNVEV (reference sequence). The V segment lost 0 bases and the J segment 6 bases; nucleotides outside the gene matches: 9. The CDR3 has 16 residues. The CDR3 reads CASSLSTRSQGDGYTF. The CDR3 region has the DNA TGTGCCAGCAGTTTATCGACTCGCTCACAGGGGGATGGCTACACCTTC.

The V call is TRBV7-6, the J call TRBJ1-4, with D unresolved. Per the germline V gene, CDR1 is SGHVS and CDR2 is FNYEAQ. The CDR3 is made up of 15 amino acids. Trimming cost V 1 base and J 5 bases, with 11 bases left between them. The CDR3 loop is CASSLGTAENEKLFF. The CDR3 coding sequence is TGTGCCAGCAGCTTAGGTACAGCGGAGAATGAAAAACTGTTTTTT.

This sequence joins TRBV5-4 and TRBJ1-1; D might be TRBD1 (6 bases). Germline CDR1 reads SGHNT; CDR2 reads YYREEE (reference sequence). The CDR3 is made up of 14 amino acids. Between the trimmed V and J ends, which lost 0 bases and 6 bases, there was a span of 12 bases. CDR3 protein: CASSLDPGAPEAFF. The CDR3 DNA is TGTGCCAGCAGCTTGGATCCAGGGGCGCCTGAAGCTTTCTTT.

The J gene is TRBJ1-4, the V gene TRBV28, with D perhaps matching TRBD1 (6 bases). The germline V gene encodes CDR1 MDHEN and CDR2 SYDVKM. The CDR3 totals 16 residues. Trimming removed 8 bases at V and 4 bases at J, with 20 bases between. As DNA, the CDR3 is TGTGCCAGCCGCCCTAACAGGGCGTCGGGTAATGAAAAACTGTTTTTT. Amino acid sequence: CASRPNRASGNEKLFF.

V and J are TRBV6-6 and TRBJ1-1; D may be TRBD1 (5 bases). The V gene lost 5 bases and the J gene lost 6 bases, with 19 bases spanning the gap. Germline V gene sequence: CDR1 MNHNY, CDR2 SVGAGI (reference sequence). This CDR3 spans 15 amino acids. The CDR3 nucleotides are TGTGCCAGCAGTCGATCTGTCAGGACCAGGGCTGAAGCTTTCTTT. Translating gives CASSRSVRTRAEAFF.

V and J are TRBV28 and TRBJ2-7, with 8 bases identical to TRBD1. The CDR3 runs to 15 residues. V lost 6 bases, J lost 0 bases, and 7 bases stayed unmatched. CDR1 and CDR2 from the germline V gene are MDHEN and SYDVKM. The CDR3 loop reads CASSSGTGYSYEQYF. In nucleotides, the CDR3 is TGTGCCAGCAGCTCCGGGACAGGCTACTCCTACGAGCAGTACTTC.

J is TRBJ1-6 and V is TRBV19; TRBD1 agrees at 8 bases. After removal of 5 bases from V and 7 bases from J, the junction contained 7 bases not matched to a gene. There are 15 residues in the CDR3. In germline, CDR1 is LNHDA, CDR2 SQIVND (reference sequence). This CDR3 reads CASSLPGQGNSPLHF. CDR3 nucleotide sequence: TGTGCCAGTAGTCTCCCCGGACAGGGAAATTCACCCCTCCACTTT.

CDR3 sequence: CASSPPGRNTEAFF. The CDR3 DNA follows: TGTGCCAGCTCACCACCAGGCCGGAACACTGAAGCTTTCTTT. The J gene is TRBJ1-1, the V gene TRBV18; D remains ambiguous. The length of the CDR3 is 14 residues. The germline CDR1 and CDR2 sequences are KGHSH and LQKENI. V lost 0 bases and J 1 base, leaving 6 bases between the germline ends. The whole variable domain, filled in from reference TRBV18 and TRBJ1-1, reads NAGVMQNPRHLVRRRGQEARLRCSPMKGHSHVYWYRQLPEEGLKFMVYLQKENIIDESGMPKERFSAEFPKEGPSILRIQQVVRGDSAAYFCASSPPGRNTEAFFGQGTRLTVV.